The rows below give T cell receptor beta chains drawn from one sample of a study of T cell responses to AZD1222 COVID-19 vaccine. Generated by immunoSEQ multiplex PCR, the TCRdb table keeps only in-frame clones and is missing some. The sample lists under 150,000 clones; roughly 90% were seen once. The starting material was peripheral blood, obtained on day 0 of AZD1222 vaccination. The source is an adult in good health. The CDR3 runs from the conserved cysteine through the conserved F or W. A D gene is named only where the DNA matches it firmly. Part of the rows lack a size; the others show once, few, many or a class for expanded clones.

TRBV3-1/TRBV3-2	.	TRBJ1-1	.	CASSQHLNTEAFF	TGTGCCAGCAGCCAACACTTGAACACTGAAGCTTTCTTT
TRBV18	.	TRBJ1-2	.	CASSPQEVYGYTF	TGTGCCAGCTCACCACAGGAGGTCTATGGCTACACCTTC
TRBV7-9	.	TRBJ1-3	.	CASSRTAGQSGNTIYF	TGTGCCAGCAGCCGCACTGCCGGGCAGTCTGGAAACACCATATATTTT
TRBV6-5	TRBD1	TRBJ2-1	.	CASSYSTGGPYNEQFF	TGTGCCAGCAGTTACTCCACAGGGGGCCCCTACAATGAGCAGTTCTTC
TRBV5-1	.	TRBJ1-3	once	CASSFGVPGNTIYF	TGCGCCAGCAGCTTTGGGGTCCCTGGAAACACCATATATTTT
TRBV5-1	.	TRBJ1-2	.	CASSPGHNYGYTF	TGCGCCAGCAGCCCGGGACATAACTATGGCTACACCTTC
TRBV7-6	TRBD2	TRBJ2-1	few	CASSLPGGRDTFLSYNEQFF	TGTGCCAGCAGCTTACCGGGCGGGAGGGATACGTTCCTTTCCTACAATGAGCAGTTCTTC
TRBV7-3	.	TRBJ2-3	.	CASSLKTGRTDTQYF	TGTGCCAGCAGCTTAAAAACAGGGCGCACAGATACGCAGTATTTT
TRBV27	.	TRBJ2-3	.	CASSLSWLRLHGTTDTQYF	TGTGCCAGCAGTTTATCGTGGTTGCGTTTGCACGGCACGACAGATACGCAGTATTTT
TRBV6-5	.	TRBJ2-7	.	CASSPRAGIYEQYF	TGTGCCAGCAGTCCCCGGGCGGGGATCTACGAGCAGTACTTC
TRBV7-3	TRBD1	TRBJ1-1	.	CASSLQGTGLNTEAFF	TGTGCCAGCAGCTTACAGGGGACAGGGCTCAACACTGAAGCTTTCTTT
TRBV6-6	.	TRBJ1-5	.	CASSSLFEPQHF	TGTGCCAGCAGTTCCCTATTCGAGCCCCAGCATTTT
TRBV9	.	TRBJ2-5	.	CASSEAPLAGVKTQYF	TGTGCCAGCAGCGAGGCCCCCCTAGCTGGGGTAAAGACCCAGTACTTC
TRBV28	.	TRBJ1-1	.	CASSSRVSGNTEAFF	TGTGCCAGCAGCAGCAGGGTGTCGGGAAACACTGAAGCTTTCTTT
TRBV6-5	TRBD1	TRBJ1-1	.	CASGTGPRNTEAFF	TGTGCCAGCGGGACAGGGCCGAGGAACACTGAAGCTTTCTTT
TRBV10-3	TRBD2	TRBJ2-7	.	CAISVLAGEGEQYF	TGTGCCATCAGTGTTCTGGCGGGAGAGGGTGAGCAGTACTTC
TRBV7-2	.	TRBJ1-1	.	CASSRRPRRLNTEAFF	TGTGCCAGCAGCCGTCGACCCCGGAGGTTGAACACTGAAGCTTTCTTT
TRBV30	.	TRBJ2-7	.	CAAQRWGVYEQYF	TGTGCCGCCCAAAGGTGGGGGGTGTACGAGCAGTACTTC
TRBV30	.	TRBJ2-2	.	CAWNRPSAGELFF	TGTGCCTGGAACCGGCCCAGCGCCGGGGAGCTGTTTTTT
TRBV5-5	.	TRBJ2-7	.	CASSLAFPLTYIKTTYEQYF	TGTGCCAGCAGCTTGGCCTTCCCCTTAACGTATATTAAAACGACCTACGAGCAGTACTTC
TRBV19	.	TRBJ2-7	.	CASSHLPGANSYEQYF	TGTGCCAGTAGCCACCTCCCGGGGGCCAACTCCTACGAGCAGTACTTC
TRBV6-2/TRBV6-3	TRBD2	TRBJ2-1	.	CASSYPGGVNEQFF	TGTGCCAGCAGTTACCCGGGGGGTGTCAATGAGCAGTTCTTC
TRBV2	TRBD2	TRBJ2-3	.	CASSPGTSNDTQYF	TGTGCCAGCAGTCCCGGGACTAGCAACGATACGCAGTATTTT
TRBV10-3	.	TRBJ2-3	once	CAIRNGDTQYF	TGTGCCATCAGAAATGGAGATACGCAGTATTTT
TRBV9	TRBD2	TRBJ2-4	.	CASSVGLAEKNIQYF	TGTGCCAGCAGCGTAGGACTAGCGGAAAAAAACATTCAGTACTTC
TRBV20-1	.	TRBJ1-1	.	CSAMLNTEAFF	TGCAGTGCTATGCTGAACACTGAAGCTTTCTTT
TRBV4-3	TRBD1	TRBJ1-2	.	CASSQSGGLGYTF	TGCGCCAGCAGCCAATCAGGGGGCTTGGGCTACACCTTC
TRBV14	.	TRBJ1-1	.	CASSLPPGRERLGVEAFF	TGTGCCAGCAGCTTACCCCCGGGAAGGGAAAGACTCGGCGTAGAAGCTTTCTTT
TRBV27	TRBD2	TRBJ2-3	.	CASSPLTSGGAGDTQYF	TGTGCCAGCAGTCCCCTGACTAGCGGGGGGGCGGGGGATACGCAGTATTTT
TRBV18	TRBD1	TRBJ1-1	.	CASSPLTGDTEAFF	TGTGCCAGCTCGCCCCTGACAGGGGACACTGAAGCTTTCTTT
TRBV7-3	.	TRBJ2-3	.	CASSPLTGPDDTDTQYF	TGTGCCAGCAGCCCCCTAACCGGGCCAGACGACACAGATACGCAGTATTTT
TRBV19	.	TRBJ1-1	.	CASSMGFKGVTEAFF	TGTGCCAGTAGTATGGGGTTTAAGGGAGTCACTGAAGCTTTCTTT
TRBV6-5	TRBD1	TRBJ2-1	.	CASSHGGQGNNEQFF	TGTGCCAGCAGCCATGGGGGACAGGGGAACAATGAGCAGTTCTTC
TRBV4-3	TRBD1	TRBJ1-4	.	CASSQEVGTGVINEKLFF	TGCGCCAGCAGCCAAGAAGTGGGGACAGGGGTAATTAATGAAAAACTGTTTTTT
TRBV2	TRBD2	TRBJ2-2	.	CASSETGLAGSPGELFF	TGTGCCAGCAGTGAAACGGGACTAGCGGGAAGTCCCGGGGAGCTGTTTTTT
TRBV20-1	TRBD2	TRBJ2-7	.	CSASNAGGNSYEQYF	TGCAGTGCTAGTAACGCGGGGGGGAACTCCTACGAGCAGTACTTC
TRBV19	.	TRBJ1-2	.	CASSRANYGYTF	TGTGCCAGTTCTAGAGCTAACTATGGCTACACCTTC
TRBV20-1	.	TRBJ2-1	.	CSAGNNEQFF	TGCAGTGCTGGTAACAATGAGCAGTTCTTC
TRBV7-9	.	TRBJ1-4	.	CASSSPVTPEKLFF	TGTGCCAGCAGCTCCCCGGTGACTCCAGAAAAACTGTTTTTT
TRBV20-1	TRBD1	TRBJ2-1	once	CSASEGANEQFF	TGCAGTGCTAGTGAGGGGGCAAATGAGCAGTTCTTC
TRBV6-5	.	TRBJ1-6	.	CASRPGQVNSPLHF	TGTGCCAGCAGGCCAGGGCAGGTGAATTCACCCCTCCACTTT
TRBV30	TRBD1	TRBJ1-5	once	CAWGTGKTWSNQPQHF	TGTGCCTGGGGGACAGGGAAAACCTGGAGCAATCAGCCCCAGCATTTT